This T cell receptor beta chain comes out of a study of cytomegalovirus exposure and HLA in healthy donors. The 120-subject validation cohort, separate from the roughly 700-subject first cohort, included the donors. Profiling relied on immunoSEQ multiplex PCR, and the TCRdb table lists in-frame clones only, not all of them. The sample has roughly 100,000 clones, about 87% seen once; the top ten hold less than 2%. Germline lookup yields CDR1 MGHRA and CDR2 YSYEKL. V shed 0 bases and J 11 bases; nucleotides not matched to a gene: 4. This CDR3 spans 13 amino acids. Study-level findings and limits: CMV antigen specificity of a few CMV-associated chains was confirmed in vitro.

In the case of this clone: Its antigen remains unidentified.

The sequenced sample was PBMCs. The clonotype was recovered from a woman younger than 30 in good health and CMV-seropositive. This rearrangement joins TRBV4-1 to TRBJ1-1, with TRBD1 matching over 9 bases. CDR3: CASSQDRTGDAFF. The CDR3 coding sequence is TGCGCCAGCAGCCAAGATCGGACAGGGGACGCTTTCTTT.